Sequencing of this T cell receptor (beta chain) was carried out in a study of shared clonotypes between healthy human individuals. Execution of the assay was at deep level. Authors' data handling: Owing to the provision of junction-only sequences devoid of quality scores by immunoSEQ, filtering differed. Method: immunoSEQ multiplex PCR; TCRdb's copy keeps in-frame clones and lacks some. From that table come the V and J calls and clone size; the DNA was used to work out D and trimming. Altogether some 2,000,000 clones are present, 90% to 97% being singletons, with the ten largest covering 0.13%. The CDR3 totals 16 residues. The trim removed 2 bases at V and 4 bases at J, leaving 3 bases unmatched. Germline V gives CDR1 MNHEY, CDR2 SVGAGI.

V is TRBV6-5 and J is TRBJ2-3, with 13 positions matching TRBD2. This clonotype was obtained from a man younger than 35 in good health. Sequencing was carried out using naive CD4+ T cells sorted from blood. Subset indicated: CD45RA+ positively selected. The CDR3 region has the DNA TGTGCCAGCAGTTACCTACTAGCGGGGGGGGCAGATACGCAGTATTTT. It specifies CASSYLLAGGADTQYF.